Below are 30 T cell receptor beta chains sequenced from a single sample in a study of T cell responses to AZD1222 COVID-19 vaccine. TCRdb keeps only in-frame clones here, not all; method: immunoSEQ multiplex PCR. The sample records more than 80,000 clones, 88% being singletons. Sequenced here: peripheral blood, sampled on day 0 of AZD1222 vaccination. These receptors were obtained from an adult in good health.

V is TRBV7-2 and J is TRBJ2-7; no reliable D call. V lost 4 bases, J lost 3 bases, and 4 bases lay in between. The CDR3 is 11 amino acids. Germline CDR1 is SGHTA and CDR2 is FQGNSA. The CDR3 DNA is TGTGCCAGCAGCTCCAACTACGAGCAGTACTTC. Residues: CASSSNYEQYF.

CDR3 sequence: CASSLEGLGEAFF. In DNA form, the CDR3 reads TGCGCCAGCAGCTTGGAGGGGCTCGGCGAAGCTTTCTTT. This chain links TRBV5-1 with TRBJ1-1, with TRBD1 as a possible D gene (5 bases). The ends were cut back, 0 bases at V and 8 bases at J, with 11 bases in the middle. Germline lookup yields CDR1 SGHRS and CDR2 YFSETQ. The CDR3 consists of 13 residues.

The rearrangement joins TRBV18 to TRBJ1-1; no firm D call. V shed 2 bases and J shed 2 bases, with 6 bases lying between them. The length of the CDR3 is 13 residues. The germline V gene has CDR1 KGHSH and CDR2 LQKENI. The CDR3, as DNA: TGTGCCAGCTCACCAGGTATAAACACTGAAGCTTTCTTT. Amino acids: CASSPGINTEAFF. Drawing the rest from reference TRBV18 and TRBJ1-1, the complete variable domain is NAGVMQNPRHLVRRRGQEARLRCSPMKGHSHVYWYRQLPEEGLKFMVYLQKENIIDESGMPKERFSAEFPKEGPSILRIQQVVRGDSAAYFCASSPGINTEAFFGQGTRLTVV.

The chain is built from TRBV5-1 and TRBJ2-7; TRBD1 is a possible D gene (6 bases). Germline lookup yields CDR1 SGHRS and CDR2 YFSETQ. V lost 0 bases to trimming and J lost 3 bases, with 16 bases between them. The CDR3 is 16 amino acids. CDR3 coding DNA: TGCGCCAGCAGCTTGGTCCCGGGACACCAAGACTACGAGCAGTACTTC. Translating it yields CASSLVPGHQDYEQYF.

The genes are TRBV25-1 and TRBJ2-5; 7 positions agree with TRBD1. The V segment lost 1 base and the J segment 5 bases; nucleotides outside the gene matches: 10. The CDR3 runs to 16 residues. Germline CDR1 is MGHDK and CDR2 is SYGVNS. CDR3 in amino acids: CASSEWPTGTSETQYF. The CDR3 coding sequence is TGTGCCAGCAGTGAATGGCCGACAGGGACGTCCGAGACCCAGTACTTC. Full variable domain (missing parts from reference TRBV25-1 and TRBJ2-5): EADIYQTPRYLVIGTGKKITLECSQTMGHDKMYWYQQDPGMELHLIHYSYGVNSTEKGDLSSESTVSRIRTEHFPLTLESARPSHTSQYLCASSEWPTGTSETQYFGPGTRLLVL.

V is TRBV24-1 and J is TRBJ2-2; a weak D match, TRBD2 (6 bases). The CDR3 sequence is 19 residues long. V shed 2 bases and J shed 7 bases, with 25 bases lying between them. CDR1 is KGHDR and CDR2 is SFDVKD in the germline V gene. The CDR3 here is CATSDSNSLAGRKVGELFF. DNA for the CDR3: TGTGCCACCAGTGATTCCAACAGTCTGGCCGGGAGAAAGGTCGGGGAGCTGTTTTTT.

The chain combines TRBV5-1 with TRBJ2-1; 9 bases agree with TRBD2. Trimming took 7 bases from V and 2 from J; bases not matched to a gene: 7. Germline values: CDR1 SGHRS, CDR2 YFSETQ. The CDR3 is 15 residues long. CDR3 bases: TGCGCCAGCGCCGAGGGCGGGGGGGCCTACAATGAGCAGTTCTTC. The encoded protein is CASAEGGGAYNEQFF. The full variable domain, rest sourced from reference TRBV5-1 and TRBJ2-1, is KAGVTQTPRYLIKTRGQQVTLSCSPISGHRSVSWYQQTPGQGLQFLFEYFSETQRNKGNFPGRFSGRQFSNSRSEMNVSTLELGDSALYLCASAEGGGAYNEQFFGPGTRLTVL.

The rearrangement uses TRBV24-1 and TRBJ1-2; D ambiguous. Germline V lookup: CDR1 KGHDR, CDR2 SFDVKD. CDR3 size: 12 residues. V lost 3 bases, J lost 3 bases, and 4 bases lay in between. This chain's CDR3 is CATSDIDYGYTF. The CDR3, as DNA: TGTGCCACCAGTGATATAGACTATGGCTACACCTTC.

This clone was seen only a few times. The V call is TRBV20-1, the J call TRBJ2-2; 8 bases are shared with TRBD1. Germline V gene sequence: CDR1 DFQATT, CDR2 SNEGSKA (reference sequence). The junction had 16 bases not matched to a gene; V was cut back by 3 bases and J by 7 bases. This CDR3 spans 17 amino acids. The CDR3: CSASRNPGGAGSGELFF. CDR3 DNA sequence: TGCAGTGCTAGTCGCAACCCAGGGGGCGCGGGAAGCGGGGAGCTGTTTTTT.

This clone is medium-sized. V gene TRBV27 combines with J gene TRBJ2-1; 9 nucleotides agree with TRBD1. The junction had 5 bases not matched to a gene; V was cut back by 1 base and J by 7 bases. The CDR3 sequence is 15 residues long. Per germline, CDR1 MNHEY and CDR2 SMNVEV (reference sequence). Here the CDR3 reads CASSLLPGQGNEQFF. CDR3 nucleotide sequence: TGTGCCAGCAGTTTATTACCGGGACAGGGTAATGAGCAGTTCTTC.

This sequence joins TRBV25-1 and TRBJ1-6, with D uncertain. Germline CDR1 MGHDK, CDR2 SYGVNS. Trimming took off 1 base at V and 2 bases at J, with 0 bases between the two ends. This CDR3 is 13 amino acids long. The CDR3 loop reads CASSESYNSPLHF. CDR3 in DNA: TGTGCCAGCAGTGAATCCTATAATTCACCCCTCCACTTT.

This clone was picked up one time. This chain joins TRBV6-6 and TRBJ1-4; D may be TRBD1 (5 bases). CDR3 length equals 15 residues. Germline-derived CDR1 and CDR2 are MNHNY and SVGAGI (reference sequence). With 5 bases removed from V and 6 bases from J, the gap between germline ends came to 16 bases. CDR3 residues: CASSDRGGVHEKLFF. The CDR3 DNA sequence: TGTGCCAGCAGTGACCGGGGGGGGGTACATGAAAAACTGTTTTTT.

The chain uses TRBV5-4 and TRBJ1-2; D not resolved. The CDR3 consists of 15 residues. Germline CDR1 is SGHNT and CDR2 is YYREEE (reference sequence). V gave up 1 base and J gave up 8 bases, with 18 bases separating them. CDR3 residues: CASSLQSATGGGYTF. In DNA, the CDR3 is TGTGCCAGCAGCTTGCAGTCGGCTACTGGCGGCGGCTACACCTTC.

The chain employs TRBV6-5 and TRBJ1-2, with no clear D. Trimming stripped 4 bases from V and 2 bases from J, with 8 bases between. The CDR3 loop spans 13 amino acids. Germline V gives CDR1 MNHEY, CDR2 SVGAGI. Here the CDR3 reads CASSSIRNYGYTF. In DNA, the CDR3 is TGTGCCAGCAGTTCAATTCGGAACTATGGCTACACCTTC.

CDR3 in amino acids: CASSVDFRVIDGYTF. CDR3 in DNA: TGTGCCAGCAGCGTAGATTTCAGGGTTATCGATGGCTACACCTTC. The chain links TRBV9 to TRBJ1-2; D is possibly TRBD1 (5 bases). This CDR3 is built from 15 residues. Germline values: CDR1 SGDLS, CDR2 YYNGEE. The V end was cut by 0 bases, the J end by 6 bases, with 15 bases between.

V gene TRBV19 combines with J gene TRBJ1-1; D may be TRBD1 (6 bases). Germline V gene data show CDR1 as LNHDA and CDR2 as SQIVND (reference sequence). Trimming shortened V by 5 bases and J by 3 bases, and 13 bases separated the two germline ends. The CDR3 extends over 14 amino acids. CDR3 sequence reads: CASSSTSGDTEAFF. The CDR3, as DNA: TGTGCCAGTAGTTCAACTTCAGGGGACACTGAAGCTTTCTTT.

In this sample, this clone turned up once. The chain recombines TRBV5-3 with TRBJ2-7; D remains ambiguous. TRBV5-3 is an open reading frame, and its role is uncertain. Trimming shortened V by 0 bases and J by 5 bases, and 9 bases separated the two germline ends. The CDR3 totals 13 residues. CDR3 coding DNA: TGTGCCAGAAGCTTGGGGCAGCAGCACGAGCAGTACTTC. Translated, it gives CARSLGQQHEQYF.

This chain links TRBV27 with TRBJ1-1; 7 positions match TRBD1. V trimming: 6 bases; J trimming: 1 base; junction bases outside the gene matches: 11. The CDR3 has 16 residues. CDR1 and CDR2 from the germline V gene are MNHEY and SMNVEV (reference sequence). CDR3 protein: CASRPDRARGNTEAFF. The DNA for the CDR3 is TGTGCCAGCAGACCCGACAGGGCGCGGGGGAACACTGAAGCTTTCTTT.

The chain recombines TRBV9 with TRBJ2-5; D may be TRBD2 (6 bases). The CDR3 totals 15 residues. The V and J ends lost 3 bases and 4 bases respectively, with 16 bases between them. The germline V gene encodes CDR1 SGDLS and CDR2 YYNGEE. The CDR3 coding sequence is TGTGCCAGCAGCGCCCGGGCCGCGGGGCGAGAGACCCAGTACTTC. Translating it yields CASSARAAGRETQYF.

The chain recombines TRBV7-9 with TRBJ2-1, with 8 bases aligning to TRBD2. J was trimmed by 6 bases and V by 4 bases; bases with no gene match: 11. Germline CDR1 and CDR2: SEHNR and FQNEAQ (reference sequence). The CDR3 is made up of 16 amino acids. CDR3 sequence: CASSSPTSEVGNEQFF. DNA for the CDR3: TGTGCCAGCAGCTCCCCGACTAGCGAAGTCGGCAATGAGCAGTTCTTC.

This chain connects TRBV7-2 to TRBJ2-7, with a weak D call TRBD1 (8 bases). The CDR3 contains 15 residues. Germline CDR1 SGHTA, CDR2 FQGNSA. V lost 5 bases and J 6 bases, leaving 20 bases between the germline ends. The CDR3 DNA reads TGTGCCAGCAGCGTCGAACAGGGGGGGGTAGGCGAGCAGTACTTC. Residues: CASSVEQGGVGEQYF.

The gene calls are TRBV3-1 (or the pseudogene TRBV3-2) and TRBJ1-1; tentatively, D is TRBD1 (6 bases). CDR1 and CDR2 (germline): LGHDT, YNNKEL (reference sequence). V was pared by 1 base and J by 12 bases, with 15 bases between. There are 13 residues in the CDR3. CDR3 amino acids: CASSQGETGRSFF. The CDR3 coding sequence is TGTGCCAGCAGCCAAGGGGAAACAGGGCGATCTTTCTTT.

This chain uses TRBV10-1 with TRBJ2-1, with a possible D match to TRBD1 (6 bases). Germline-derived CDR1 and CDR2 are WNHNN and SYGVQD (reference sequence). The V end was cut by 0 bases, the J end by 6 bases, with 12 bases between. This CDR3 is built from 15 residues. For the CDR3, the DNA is TGCGCCAGCAGTGAGTCGGCGGGCAGGGGCAATGAGCAGTTCTTC. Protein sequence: CASSESAGRGNEQFF.

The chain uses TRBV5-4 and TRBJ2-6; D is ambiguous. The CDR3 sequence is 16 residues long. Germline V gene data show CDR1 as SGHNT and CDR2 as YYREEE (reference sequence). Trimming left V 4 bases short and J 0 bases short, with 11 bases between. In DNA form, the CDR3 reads TGTGCCAGCAGCCCTAAACTCGACTCTGGGGCCAACGTCCTGACTTTC. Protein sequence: CASSPKLDSGANVLTF. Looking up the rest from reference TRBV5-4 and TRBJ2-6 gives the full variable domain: ETGVTQSPTHLIKTRGQQVTLRCSSQSGHNTVSWYQQALGQGPQFIFQYYREEENGRGNFPPRFSGLQFPNYSSELNVNALELDDSALYLCASSPKLDSGANVLTFGAGSRLTVL.

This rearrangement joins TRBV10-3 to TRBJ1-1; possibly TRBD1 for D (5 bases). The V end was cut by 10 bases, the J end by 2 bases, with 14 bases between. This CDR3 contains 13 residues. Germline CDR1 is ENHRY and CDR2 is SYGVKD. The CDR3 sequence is CATTKTENTEAFF. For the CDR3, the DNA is TGTGCCACGACAAAGACAGAAAACACTGAAGCTTTCTTT.

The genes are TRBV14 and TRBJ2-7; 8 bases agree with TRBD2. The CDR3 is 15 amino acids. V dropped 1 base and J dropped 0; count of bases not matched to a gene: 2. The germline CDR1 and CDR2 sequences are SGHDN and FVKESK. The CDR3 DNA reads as TGTGCCAGCAGCCAAGTAAGCGGGAGCTCCTACGAGCAGTACTTC. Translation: CASSQVSGSSYEQYF.

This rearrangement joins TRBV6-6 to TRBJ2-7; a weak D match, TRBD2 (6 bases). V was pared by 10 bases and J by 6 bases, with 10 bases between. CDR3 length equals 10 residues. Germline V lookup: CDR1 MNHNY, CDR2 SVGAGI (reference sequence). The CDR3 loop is CATGVSEQYF. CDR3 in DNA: TGTGCCACGGGGGTAAGCGAGCAGTACTTC.

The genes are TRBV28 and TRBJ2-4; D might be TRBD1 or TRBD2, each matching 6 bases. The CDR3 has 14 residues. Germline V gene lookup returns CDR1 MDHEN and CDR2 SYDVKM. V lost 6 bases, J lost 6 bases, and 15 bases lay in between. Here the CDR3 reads CASSPGGGPNIQYF. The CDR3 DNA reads TGTGCCAGCAGCCCCGGGGGCGGACCAAACATTCAGTACTTC.

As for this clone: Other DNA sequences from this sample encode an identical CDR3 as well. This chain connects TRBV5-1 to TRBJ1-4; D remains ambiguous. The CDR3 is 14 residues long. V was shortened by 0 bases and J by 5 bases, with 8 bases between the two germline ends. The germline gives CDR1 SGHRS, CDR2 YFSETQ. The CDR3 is CASSLGQGNEKLFF. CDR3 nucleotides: TGCGCCAGCAGCTTGGGACAAGGAAATGAAAAACTGTTTTTT.

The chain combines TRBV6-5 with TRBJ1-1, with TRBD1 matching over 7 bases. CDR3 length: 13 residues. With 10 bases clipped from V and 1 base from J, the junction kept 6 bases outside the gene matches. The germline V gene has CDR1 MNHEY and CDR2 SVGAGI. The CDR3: CATGDRGNTEAFF. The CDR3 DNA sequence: TGTGCCACAGGGGACAGAGGGAACACTGAAGCTTTCTTT.